The next 8 T cell receptor beta chains were all read from a single sample in a study of blood T cell repertoires in COVID-19. Sequencing used immunoSEQ multiplex PCR; TCRdb keeps in-frame clones, though not all of them. This table has fewer than 350,000 clones, approximately 81% appearing once. The sequencing sample was made of PBMCs or T cells enriched from blood (not recorded which). The receptors derive from a woman in her fifties or sixties who had recovered from COVID-19.

The chain uses TRBV6-2 or TRBV6-3 and TRBJ2-5; 8 bases map to TRBD1. The germline V gene has CDR1 MNHEY and CDR2 SVGEGT. This CDR3 contains 14 residues. V lost 6 bases to trimming and J lost 7 bases; unmatched junction nucleotides: 10. The CDR3 nucleotides are TGTGCCAGCAGCGAACTGACAGGGGTTGCGACCCAGTACTTC. It specifies CASSELTGVATQYF.

The V and J genes are TRBV27 and TRBJ2-5; possibly TRBD2 for D (6 bases). V lost 5 bases, J lost 4 bases, and 14 bases lay in between. The CDR3 spans 14 residues. CDR1 and CDR2 from the germline V gene are MNHEY and SMNVEV (reference sequence). CDR3 in DNA: TGTGCCAGCAGTCCCATTCTAGCGCCAGAGACCCAGTACTTC. This encodes CASSPILAPETQYF.

This clone is a singleton in its sample. V usage is TRBV2 and J usage is TRBJ2-1; D might be TRBD1 or TRBD2, each matching 5 bases. V dropped 8 bases and J dropped 3 bases, with 14 bases sitting between them. The CDR3 extends over 14 amino acids. The germline V gene has CDR1 SNHLY and CDR2 FYNNEI. The DNA of the CDR3 is TGTGCCAGCCGTGGAGCGGACATCTACAATGAGCAGTTCTTC. Its translation: CASRGADIYNEQFF.

The CDR3 region is CASSPGQIATNEKLFF. The CDR3 DNA reads TGTGCCAGCAGCCCCGGACAGATAGCAACTAATGAAAAACTGTTTTTT. This chain connects TRBV5-8 to TRBJ1-4; D may be TRBD1 (6 bases). Trimming pared 4 bases from V and 0 bases from J, leaving 13 bases between. CDR1 SGHTS and CDR2 YDEGEE come from the germline V gene. The CDR3 loop spans 16 amino acids.

The gene calls are TRBV14 and TRBJ1-3; TRBD1 is a possible D gene (5 bases). CDR1 and CDR2 (germline): SGHDN, FVKESK. Trimming stripped 3 bases from V and 0 bases from J, with 9 bases between. The CDR3 spans 15 residues. This CDR3 is CASSQLTVSGNTIYF. The CDR3 region has the DNA TGTGCCAGCAGCCAGTTGACAGTCTCTGGAAACACCATATATTTT. Drawing the rest from reference TRBV14 and TRBJ1-3, the complete variable domain is EAGVTQFPSHSVIEKGQTVTLRCDPISGHDNLYWYRRVMGKEIKFLLHFVKESKQDESGMPNNRFLAERTGGTYSTLKVQPAELEDSGVYFCASSQLTVSGNTIYFGEGSWLTVV.

In regard to this clone: This CDR3 is also generated by other DNA sequences in the sample. The rearrangement uses TRBV7-9 and TRBJ2-7, with 8 bases aligning to TRBD2. Germline V CDR1 and CDR2: SEHNR, FQNEAQ (reference sequence). The V gene end was trimmed by 5 bases and the J gene end by 2 bases; junction bases not matched to a gene: 2. This CDR3 has 13 residues. CDR3 amino acids: CASSREGPYEQYF. CDR3 in DNA: TGTGCCAGCAGCCGGGAGGGGCCCTACGAGCAGTACTTC.

This sequence joins TRBV9 and TRBJ2-2; D possibly corresponds to TRBD2 (5 bases). Germline V gives CDR1 SGDLS, CDR2 YYNGEE. There are 15 residues in the CDR3. Trimming stripped 3 bases from V and 5 bases from J, with 14 bases between. Here the CDR3 DNA reads TGTGCCAGCAGCGCAGCGGAGAGAGGGACCGGGGAGCTGTTTTTT. It codes for CASSAAERGTGELFF.

The gene calls are TRBV9 and TRBJ1-4; weak D call: TRBD1 (5 bases). The CDR3 consists of 16 residues. Germline V gene sequence: CDR1 SGDLS, CDR2 YYNGEE. Trimming cost V 0 bases and J 0 bases, with 9 bases left between them. CDR3 in amino acids: CASSVAQGTTNEKLFF. Here the CDR3 DNA reads TGTGCCAGCAGCGTAGCTCAGGGCACAACTAATGAAAAACTGTTTTTT. The full variable domain, rest sourced from reference TRBV9 and TRBJ1-4, is DSGVTQTPKHLITATGQRVTLRCSPRSGDLSVYWYQQSLDQGLQFLIQYYNGEERAKGNILERFSAQQFPDLHSELNLSSLELGDSALYFCASSVAQGTTNEKLFFGSGTQLSVL.